A single sample is the source of the 24 T cell receptor beta chains below, sequenced in a study of control samples from healthy donors and cancer patients. Measured with immunoSEQ multiplex PCR; TCRdb has only the in-frame clones, and not every one. The sample gives tens of thousands of clones, about nine tenths of which show up once; approximately 14% is in the top ten. The sequenced sample was blood. The receptor set was obtained from a woman aged 70-85 years in good health.

The V call is TRBV6-2 or TRBV6-3, the J call TRBJ1-1, with 9 bases lining up with TRBD1. There are 14 residues in the CDR3. J gave up 6 bases and V 4 bases, and 6 bases lay outside the gene matches. Per germline, CDR1 MNHEY and CDR2 SVGEGT. CDR3 nucleotide sequence: TGTGCCAGCAGTTTAGGACAGGGGTACGCTGAAGCTTTCTTT. Residues: CASSLGQGYAEAFF.

The rearrangement joins TRBV20-1 to TRBJ2-1; 7 bases are a match to TRBD1. This CDR3 has 15 amino acids. The V gene end was trimmed by 3 bases and the J gene end by 6 bases; junction bases not matched to a gene: 11. Germline values: CDR1 DFQATT, CDR2 SNEGSKA (reference sequence). Here the CDR3 DNA reads TGCAGTGCTAGTATAAAAGGGGGCGGCGGCAATGAGCAGTTCTTC. Translation gives CSASIKGGGGNEQFF.

This chain uses TRBV2 with TRBJ1-5; 7 bases agree with TRBD1. Trimming took 11 bases from V and 0 from J; bases not matched to a gene: 7. This CDR3 spans 14 amino acids. Germline CDR1 is SNHLY and CDR2 is FYNNEI. For the CDR3, the DNA is TGTGCCGGCGGGACAGATAATAGCAATCAGCCCCAGCATTTT. Amino acids: CAGGTDNSNQPQHF.

V is TRBV6-1 and J is TRBJ1-5; D is ambiguous. The germline V gene has CDR1 MNHNS and CDR2 SASEGT. This CDR3 has 15 residues. V was clipped by 3 bases and J by 0 bases, with 9 bases between them. In DNA form, the CDR3 reads TGTGCCAGCAGTGACCTATGGGATAGCAATCAGCCCCAGCATTTT. This sequence encodes CASSDLWDSNQPQHF.

The chain employs TRBV6-5 and TRBJ1-2; D uncertain. This CDR3 contains 13 residues. With 5 bases removed from V and 4 bases from J, the gap between germline ends came to 11 bases. In germline, CDR1 is MNHEY, CDR2 SVGAGI. The CDR3 spells CASSPHPVYGYTF. CDR3 coding DNA: TGTGCCAGCAGTCCCCACCCGGTCTATGGCTACACCTTC.

V usage is TRBV19 and J usage is TRBJ2-1, with a possible D match to TRBD2 (5 bases). Germline V CDR1 and CDR2: LNHDA, SQIVND (reference sequence). V lost 7 bases, J lost 5 bases, and 15 bases lay in between. The CDR3 sequence is 14 residues long. In DNA, the CDR3 is TGTGCCAGTAAGTGGGAGTGGAAGAACAATGAGCAGTTCTTC. Amino acids: CASKWEWKNNEQFF.

The J gene is TRBJ1-6, the V gene TRBV6-1; the D is unclear. The CDR3 spans 13 residues. The germline CDR1 and CDR2 sequences are MNHNS and SASEGT. V was trimmed by 3 bases and J by 10 bases, leaving 10 bases between them. CDR3 region: CASSDFEGSPLHF. In DNA, the CDR3 is TGTGCCAGCAGTGATTTTGAGGGCTCACCCCTCCACTTT.

The chain recombines TRBV7-6 with TRBJ1-1, with 8 bases lining up with TRBD1. This CDR3 contains 16 residues. V shed 4 bases and J 1 base; nucleotides not matched to a gene: 8. CDR1 SGHVS and CDR2 FNYEAQ come from the germline V gene. The CDR3: CASSYRSGTGNTEAFF. The DNA for the CDR3 is TGTGCCAGCAGCTACCGCTCCGGGACAGGGAACACTGAAGCTTTCTTT.

The CDR3 nucleotides are TGTGCCACCAGCAGAGGTATCGAACAGATTAAAGAGACCCAGTACTTC. Its translation is CATSRGIEQIKETQYF. The rearrangement uses TRBV15 and TRBJ2-5; D is unclear. CDR1 is LNHNV, CDR2 YYDKDF, per germline (reference sequence). This CDR3 contains 16 residues. V lost 1 base and J lost 3, with 15 bases in between.

This clone appeared once. The chain combines TRBV7-2 with TRBJ2-7, with D possibly matching TRBD2 (5 bases). V was clipped by 1 base and J by 0 bases, with 16 bases between them. The germline CDR1 and CDR2 sequences are SGHTA and FQGNSA. CDR3 length: 17 amino acids. CDR3 loop: CASSLVGVLFSSYEQYF. The CDR3 nucleotides read TGTGCCAGCAGCTTAGTCGGGGTCCTGTTTAGCTCCTACGAGCAGTACTTC.

The gene calls are TRBV14 and TRBJ1-1; 11 positions agree with TRBD1. Unmatched junction bases numbered 6, after V lost 0 bases and J lost 0 bases. Germline V lookup: CDR1 SGHDN, CDR2 FVKESK. The CDR3 has 18 residues. CDR3 nucleotides: TGTGCCAGCAGCCAAGAATGGGACAGGGGGTTGGTGAACACTGAAGCTTTCTTT. Translated: CASSQEWDRGLVNTEAFF.

J is TRBJ1-3 and V is TRBV30; D ambiguous. Trimming took off 4 bases at V and 0 bases at J, with 7 bases between the two ends. The CDR3 contains 13 residues. Germline V gene data show CDR1 as GTSNPN and CDR2 as SVGIG (reference sequence). CDR3 DNA sequence: TGTGCCTGGAATCCATTCTCTGGAAACACCATATATTTT. This codes for CAWNPFSGNTIYF.

The chain is built from TRBV30 and TRBJ2-5, with D perhaps matching TRBD2 (7 bases). CDR1 and CDR2 from the germline V gene are GTSNPN and SVGIG (reference sequence). The CDR3 has 14 residues. Trimming pared 2 bases from V and 4 bases from J, leaving 14 bases between. CDR3 sequence: CAWSRGGQGETQYF. The CDR3 nucleotides are TGTGCCTGGAGTAGGGGGGGGCAGGGAGAGACCCAGTACTTC.

The V call is TRBV10-3, the J call TRBJ2-6, with 9 bases fitting TRBD1. The CDR3 extends over 17 amino acids. The germline V gene has CDR1 ENHRY and CDR2 SYGVKD. Losses at the gene ends were 6 bases for V and 4 bases for J; bases not matched to a gene: 10. The CDR3 spells CAIRGQGQGKGANVLTF. CDR3 DNA sequence: TGTGCCATCAGGGGACAAGGACAGGGGAAAGGGGCCAACGTCCTGACTTTC.

The chain is built from TRBV19 and TRBJ2-7; perhaps TRBD1 as D (5 bases). CDR3 length: 13 amino acids. Germline CDR1 LNHDA, CDR2 SQIVND (reference sequence). V lost 5 bases and J lost 4, with 12 bases in between. DNA for the CDR3: TGTGCCAGTAGTGTCTCCGACAGTTACGAGCAGTACTTC. This encodes CASSVSDSYEQYF.

This clone was counted a single time. V gene TRBV19 combines with J gene TRBJ1-2, with 9 bases matching TRBD1. This CDR3 comprises 15 residues. Germline V gene data show CDR1 as LNHDA and CDR2 as SQIVND (reference sequence). The junction had 12 bases not matched to a gene; V was cut back by 5 bases and J by 8 bases. CDR3 in DNA: TGTGCCAGTAGTCCTAATTTGGGACAGGGCGGAGGCTACACCTTC. This gives the protein CASSPNLGQGGGYTF.

This sequence joins TRBV2 and TRBJ2-2; D perhaps matches TRBD1 (5 bases). The V gene's germline CDR1 is SNHLY and CDR2 FYNNEI. There are 15 residues in the CDR3. Trimming removed 2 bases from V and 6 bases from J, with 13 bases in between. DNA for the CDR3: TGTGCCAGCAGTGAACAGGCAGGGATTCCCGGGGAGCTGTTTTTT. This gives the protein CASSEQAGIPGELFF.

V gene TRBV3-1 (or the pseudogene TRBV3-2) combines with J gene TRBJ1-1; tentatively, D is TRBD1 (6 bases). Germline CDR1 LGHDT, CDR2 YNNKEL (reference sequence). The CDR3 is 14 residues long. The V gene lost 5 bases and the J gene lost 4 bases, with 14 bases spanning the gap. CDR3 protein: CASSLSSGVTEAFF. In DNA, the CDR3 is TGTGCCAGCAGCTTATCCTCAGGGGTCACTGAAGCTTTCTTT.

V gene TRBV5-1 combines with J gene TRBJ1-4; 8 bases map to TRBD1. Unmatched junction bases numbered 2, after V lost 0 bases and J lost 7 bases. This CDR3 comprises 14 residues. Germline loops: CDR1 SGHRS, CDR2 YFSETQ. The CDR3 DNA is TGCGCCAGCAGCTTGGAAGGACAGGGTGAAAAACTGTTTTTT. This codes for CASSLEGQGEKLFF.

This chain joins TRBV12-3 or TRBV12-4 and TRBJ1-1, with no clear D. V dropped 6 bases and J dropped 5 bases, with 10 bases sitting between them. The CDR3 extends over 12 amino acids. The CDR3 loop is CASSSRITEAFF. DNA of the CDR3: TGTGCCAGCAGCAGCAGGATTACTGAAGCTTTCTTT.

The chain carries TRBV7-2 and TRBJ1-3; 9 bases map to TRBD1. The V segment lost 4 bases and the J segment 4 bases; nucleotides outside the gene matches: 14. This CDR3 contains 18 residues. Germline CDR1 reads SGHTA; CDR2 reads FQGNSA. Here the CDR3 reads CASSSDPGQGSRGNTIYF. In nucleotides, the CDR3 is TGTGCCAGCAGCTCCGACCCGGGACAGGGTTCGAGAGGAAACACCATATATTTT.

This rearrangement joins TRBV3-1 (or the pseudogene TRBV3-2) to TRBJ1-1, with D unclear. The CDR3 has 13 amino acids. V was cut by 1 base and J by 8 bases, with 11 bases left in between. Per the germline V gene, CDR1 is LGHDT and CDR2 is YNNKEL (reference sequence). The CDR3 coding sequence is TGTGCCAGCAGCCAAGGAGTTCGGTGGGAAGCTTTCTTT. Translating gives CASSQGVRWEAFF.

In DNA form, the CDR3 reads TGTGCCAGCAGCAACTCCAGGGGGCGCGTTGGATCGGAAGCTTTCTTT. Its translation is CASSNSRGRVGSEAFF. The rearrangement uses TRBV5-6 and TRBJ1-1; TRBD1 aligns across 8 bases. Germline assignment: CDR1 SGHDT and CDR2 YYEEEE. The CDR3 runs to 16 residues. V dropped 4 bases and J dropped 8; count of bases not matched to a gene: 16.

The V gene is TRBV5-1, the J gene TRBJ2-7, with D hard to call. Trimming took off 0 bases at V and 2 bases at J, with 9 bases between the two ends. Germline V gene lookup returns CDR1 SGHRS and CDR2 YFSETQ. This CDR3 region has 14 residues. CDR3 DNA sequence: TGCGCCAGCAGCTTGGACTCACCCCCCTACGAGCAGTACTTC. Translation gives CASSLDSPPYEQYF.